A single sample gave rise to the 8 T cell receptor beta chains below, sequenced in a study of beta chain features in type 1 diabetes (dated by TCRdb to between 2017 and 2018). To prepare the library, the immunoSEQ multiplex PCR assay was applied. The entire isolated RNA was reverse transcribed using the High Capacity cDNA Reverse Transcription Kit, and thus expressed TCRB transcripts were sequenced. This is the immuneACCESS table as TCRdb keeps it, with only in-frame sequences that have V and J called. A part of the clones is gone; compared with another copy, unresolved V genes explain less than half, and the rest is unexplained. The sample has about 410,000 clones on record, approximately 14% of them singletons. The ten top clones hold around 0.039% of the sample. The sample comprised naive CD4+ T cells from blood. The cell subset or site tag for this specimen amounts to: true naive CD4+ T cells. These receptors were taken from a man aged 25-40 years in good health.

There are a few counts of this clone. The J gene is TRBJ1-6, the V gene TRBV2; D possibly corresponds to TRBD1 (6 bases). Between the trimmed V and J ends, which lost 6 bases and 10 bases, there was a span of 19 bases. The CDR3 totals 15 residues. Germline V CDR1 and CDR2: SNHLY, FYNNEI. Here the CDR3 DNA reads TGTGCCAGCAGAGACTTACAGGGTAGTATGTCACCCCTCCACTTT. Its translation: CASRDLQGSMSPLHF.

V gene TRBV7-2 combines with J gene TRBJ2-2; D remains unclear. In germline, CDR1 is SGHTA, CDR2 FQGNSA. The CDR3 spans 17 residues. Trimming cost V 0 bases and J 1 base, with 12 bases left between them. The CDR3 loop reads CASSLASQVGNTGELFF. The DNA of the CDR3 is TGTGCCAGCAGCTTAGCGAGCCAGGTCGGGAACACCGGGGAGCTGTTTTTT.

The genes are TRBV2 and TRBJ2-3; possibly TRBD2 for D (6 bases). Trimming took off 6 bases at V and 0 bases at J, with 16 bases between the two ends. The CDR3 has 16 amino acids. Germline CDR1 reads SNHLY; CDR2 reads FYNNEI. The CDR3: CASRHPGDTSTDTQYF. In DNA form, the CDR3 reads TGTGCCAGCAGGCACCCGGGGGATACGAGCACAGATACGCAGTATTTT.

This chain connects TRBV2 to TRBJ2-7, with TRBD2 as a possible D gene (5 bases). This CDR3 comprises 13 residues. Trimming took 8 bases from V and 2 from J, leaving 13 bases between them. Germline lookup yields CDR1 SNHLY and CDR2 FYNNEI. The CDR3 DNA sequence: TGTGCCAGCTCCTGGGGAGATGCCTACGAGCAGTACTTC. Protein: CASSWGDAYEQYF.

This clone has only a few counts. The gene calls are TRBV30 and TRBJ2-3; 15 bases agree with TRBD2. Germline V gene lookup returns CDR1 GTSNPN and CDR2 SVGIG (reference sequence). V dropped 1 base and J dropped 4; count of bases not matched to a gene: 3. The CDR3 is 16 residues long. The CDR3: CAWSGGLAGGPDTQYF. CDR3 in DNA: TGTGCCTGGAGTGGCGGACTAGCGGGAGGGCCAGATACGCAGTATTTT.

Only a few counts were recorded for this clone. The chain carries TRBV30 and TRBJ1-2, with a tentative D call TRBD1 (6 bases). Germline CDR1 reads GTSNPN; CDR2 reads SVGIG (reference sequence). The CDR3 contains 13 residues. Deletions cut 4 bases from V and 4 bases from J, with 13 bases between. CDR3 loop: CAWTGQPIYGYTF. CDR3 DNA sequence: TGTGCCTGGACTGGACAGCCCATCTATGGCTACACCTTC.

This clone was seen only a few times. CDR3 sequence: CASSQDTGGSDTQYF. For the CDR3, the DNA is TGCGCCAGCAGCCAAGATACCGGAGGGTCAGATACGCAGTATTTT. This chain links TRBV4-3 with TRBJ2-3, with D maybe TRBD2 (6 bases). CDR1 and CDR2 from the germline V gene are LGHNA and YSLEER. V lost 0 bases and J lost 4, with 11 bases in between. This CDR3 region has 15 residues.

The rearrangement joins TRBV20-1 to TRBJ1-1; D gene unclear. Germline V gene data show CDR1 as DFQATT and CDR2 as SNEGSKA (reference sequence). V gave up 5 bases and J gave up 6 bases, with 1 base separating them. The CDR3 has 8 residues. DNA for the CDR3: TGCAGTGCTTCTGAAGCTTTCTTT. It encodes CSASEAFF.